The next 9 T cell receptor beta chains were all read from a single sample in a study of blood T cell repertoires in COVID-19 (dated by TCRdb to 2020 to 2021). Libraries were built with the immunoSEQ multiplex PCR assay. TCRdb holds this immuneACCESS table with in-frame rearrangements only. Some clones are missing; in checked studies, unresolved V genes explain under half, and the rest has no known cause. The sample includes 150,000 to 200,000 clones, with around 90% observed a single time. The top ten constitute 0.53% of the sample. Material for sequencing was peripheral blood. Source of these receptors: a man between 50 and 59 years old with acute or convalescent COVID-19.

J is TRBJ2-2 and V is TRBV6-6; D is perhaps TRBD2 (6 bases). The CDR3 length is 13 residues. V was trimmed by 6 bases and J by 6 bases, leaving 11 bases between them. Germline CDR1 and CDR2: MNHNY and SVGAGI (reference sequence). The chain's CDR3 is CASRKGGAGELFF. The CDR3 region has the DNA TGTGCCAGCAGAAAAGGCGGGGCCGGGGAGCTGTTTTTT.

V and J are TRBV19 and TRBJ2-6, with TRBD2 as a possible D gene (5 bases). Between the trimmed V and J ends, which lost 5 bases and 0 bases, there was a span of 14 bases. CDR1 is LNHDA and CDR2 is SQIVND in the germline V gene (reference sequence). The length of the CDR3 is 17 residues. CDR3 nucleotides: TGTGCCAGTAGTGCCCCCGGACTGTTCTCTGGGGCCAACGTCCTGACTTTC. Translated, it gives CASSAPGLFSGANVLTF.

The chain carries TRBV9 and TRBJ1-6, with D perhaps TRBD1 (6 bases). From germline, CDR1 is SGDLS and CDR2 YYNGEE. V lost 0 bases, J lost 10 bases, and 14 bases lay in between. The CDR3 spans 15 residues. The CDR3 sequence is CASSVEGRGTSPLHF. CDR3 DNA: TGTGCCAGCAGCGTAGAGGGCAGGGGTACCTCACCCCTCCACTTT.

V usage is TRBV4-2 and J usage is TRBJ2-4; possible D gene TRBD2, 6 bases. CDR1 is LGHNA, CDR2 YNFKEQ, per germline. The V gene lost 0 bases and the J gene lost 6 bases, with 24 bases spanning the gap. The CDR3 sequence is 19 residues long. The CDR3 is CASSQEVSGLALGGNIQYF. CDR3 nucleotides: TGTGCCAGCAGCCAAGAGGTTTCAGGACTCGCTCTGGGGGGAAACATTCAGTACTTC.

The chain's CDR3 is CASSWFGTKYNEQFF. CDR3 DNA sequence: TGTGCCAGCAGCTGGTTTGGGACAAAATACAATGAGCAGTTCTTC. This chain connects TRBV5-6 to TRBJ2-1, with a weak D call TRBD1 (6 bases). The V end lost 3 bases, the J end lost 4 bases, and 14 bases lay between the germline ends. From germline, CDR1 is SGHDT and CDR2 YYEEEE. This CDR3 has 15 amino acids.

CDR3 DNA: TGTGCCATCAGCCGATCCGACACGATTTTAAACACTGAAGCTTTCTTT. Translating it yields CAISRSDTILNTEAFF. This chain connects TRBV10-3 to TRBJ1-1; unclear D gene. This CDR3 contains 16 residues. The germline CDR1 and CDR2 sequences are ENHRY and SYGVKD. The V and J ends lost 6 bases and 2 bases respectively, with 19 bases between them.

The V gene is TRBV6-5, the J gene TRBJ2-7, with 8 bases aligning to TRBD1. This CDR3 has 13 amino acids. Germline V gives CDR1 MNHEY, CDR2 SVGAGI. The DNA of the CDR3 is TGTGCTACCCATCGGGACAGGTACTACGAGCAGTACTTC. This sequence encodes CATHRDRYYEQYF.

V and J are TRBV12-3 or TRBV12-4 and TRBJ1-5; D is unclear. The V gene lost 5 bases and the J gene lost 5 bases, with 10 bases spanning the gap. The CDR3 runs to 13 residues. CDR3 bases: TGTGCCAGCAGTAGAAGCGGTTATCAGCCCCAGCATTTT. As protein: CASSRSGYQPQHF.

V usage is TRBV5-1 and J usage is TRBJ2-7, with 9 nucleotides matching TRBD1. The CDR3 totals 14 residues. Per the germline V gene, CDR1 is SGHRS and CDR2 is YFSETQ. V shed 6 bases and J 5 bases; nucleotides not matched to a gene: 9. The CDR3 DNA sequence: TGCGCCAGCACCACCGGGACAGGGTACCACGAGCAGTACTTC. Translated, it gives CASTTGTGYHEQYF.